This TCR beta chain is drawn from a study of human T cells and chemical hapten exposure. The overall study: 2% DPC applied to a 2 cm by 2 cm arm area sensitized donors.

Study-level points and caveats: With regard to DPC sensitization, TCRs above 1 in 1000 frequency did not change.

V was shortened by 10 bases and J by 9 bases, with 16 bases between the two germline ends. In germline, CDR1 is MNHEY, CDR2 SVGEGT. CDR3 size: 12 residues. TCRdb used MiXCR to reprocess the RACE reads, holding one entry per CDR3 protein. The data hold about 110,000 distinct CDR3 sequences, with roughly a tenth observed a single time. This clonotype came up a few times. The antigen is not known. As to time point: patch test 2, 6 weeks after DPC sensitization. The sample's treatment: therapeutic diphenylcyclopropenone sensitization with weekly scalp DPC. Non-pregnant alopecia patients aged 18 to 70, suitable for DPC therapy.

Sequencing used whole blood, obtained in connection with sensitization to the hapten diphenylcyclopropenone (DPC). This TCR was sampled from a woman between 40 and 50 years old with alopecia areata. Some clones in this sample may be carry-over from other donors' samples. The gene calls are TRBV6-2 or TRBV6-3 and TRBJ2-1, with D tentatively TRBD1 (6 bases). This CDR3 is CATTRGEGEQFF. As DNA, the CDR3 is TGTGCCACCACCAGGGGAGAGGGTGAGCAGTTCTTC.